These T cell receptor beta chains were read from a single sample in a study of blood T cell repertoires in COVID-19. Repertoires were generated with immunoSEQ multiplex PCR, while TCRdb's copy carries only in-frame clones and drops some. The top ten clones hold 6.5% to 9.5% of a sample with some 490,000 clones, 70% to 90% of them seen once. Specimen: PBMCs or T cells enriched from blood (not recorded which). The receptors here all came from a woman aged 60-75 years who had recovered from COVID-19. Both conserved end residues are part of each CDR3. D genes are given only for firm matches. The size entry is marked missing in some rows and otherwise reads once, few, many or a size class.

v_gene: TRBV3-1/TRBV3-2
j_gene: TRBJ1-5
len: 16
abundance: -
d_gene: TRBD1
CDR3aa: CASSPGGAGGNQPQHF
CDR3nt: TGTGCCAGCAGTCCAGGGGGCGCCGGGGGCAATCAGCCCCAGCATTTT

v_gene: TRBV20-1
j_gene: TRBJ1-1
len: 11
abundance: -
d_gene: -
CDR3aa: CSARGSPEAFF
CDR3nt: TGCAGTGCTAGGGGCAGCCCTGAAGCTTTCTTT

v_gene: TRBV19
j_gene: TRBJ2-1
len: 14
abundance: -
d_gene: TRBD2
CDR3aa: CASSTSGGANEQFF
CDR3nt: TGTGCCAGTAGTACCAGCGGGGGGGCCAATGAGCAGTTCTTC

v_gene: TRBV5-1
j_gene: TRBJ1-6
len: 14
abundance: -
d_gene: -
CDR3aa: CASSLDGLYSPLHF
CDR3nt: TGCGCCAGCAGCTTGGATGGCCTGTATTCACCCCTCCACTTT

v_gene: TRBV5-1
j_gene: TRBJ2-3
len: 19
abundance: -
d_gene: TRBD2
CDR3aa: CASRRGLAGTALSTDTQYF
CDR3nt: TGCGCCAGCAGGCGTGGGCTAGCGGGGACGGCGCTTAGCACAGATACGCAGTATTTT

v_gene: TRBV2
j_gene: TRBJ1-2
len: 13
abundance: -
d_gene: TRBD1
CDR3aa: CASGDRERYGYTF
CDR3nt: TGTGCCAGCGGGGACAGGGAACGCTATGGCTACACCTTC

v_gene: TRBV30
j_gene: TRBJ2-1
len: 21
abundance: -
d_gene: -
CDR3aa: CAWSVQMLPSASSVKGNEQFF
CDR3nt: TGTGCCTGGAGTGTACAAATGCTCCCTAGCGCGTCAAGCGTAAAGGGCAATGAGCAGTTCTTC

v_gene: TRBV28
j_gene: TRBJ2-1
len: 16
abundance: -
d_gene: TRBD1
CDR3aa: CASRPSGTASYNEQFF
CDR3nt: TGTGCCAGCAGGCCGTCAGGGACAGCATCCTACAATGAGCAGTTCTTC

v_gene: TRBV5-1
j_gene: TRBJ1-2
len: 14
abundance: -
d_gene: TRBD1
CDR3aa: CASSLGQGGGGYTF
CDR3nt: TGCGCCAGCAGCTTGGGACAGGGTGGAGGAGGCTACACCTTC

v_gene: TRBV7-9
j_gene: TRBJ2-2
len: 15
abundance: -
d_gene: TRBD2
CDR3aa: CASSFFSGGTGELFF
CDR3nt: TGTGCCAGCAGCTTCTTCTCGGGGGGCACCGGGGAGCTGTTTTTT

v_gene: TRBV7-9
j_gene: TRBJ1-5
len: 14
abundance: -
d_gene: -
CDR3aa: CASSLGTGFTPQHF
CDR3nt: TGTGCCAGCAGCTTAGGGACGGGGTTTACGCCCCAGCATTTT

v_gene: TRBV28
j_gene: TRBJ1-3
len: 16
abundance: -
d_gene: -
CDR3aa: CASSPGQFPSGNTIYF
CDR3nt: TGTGCCAGCAGCCCCGGACAGTTCCCTTCTGGAAACACCATATATTTT

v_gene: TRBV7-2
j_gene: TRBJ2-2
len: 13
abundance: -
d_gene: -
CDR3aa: CASSSRVTGELFF
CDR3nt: TGTGCCAGCAGCTCGAGGGTTACCGGGGAGCTGTTTTTT

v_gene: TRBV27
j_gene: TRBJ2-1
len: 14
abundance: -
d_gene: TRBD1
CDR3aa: CASSLWDRVDEQFF
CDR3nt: TGTGCCAGCAGTTTATGGGACAGGGTAGATGAGCAGTTCTTC

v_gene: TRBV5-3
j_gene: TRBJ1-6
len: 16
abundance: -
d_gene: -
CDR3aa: CARSLVREVYNSPLHF
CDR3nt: TGTGCCAGAAGCTTGGTCAGGGAGGTCTATAATTCACCCCTCCACTTT

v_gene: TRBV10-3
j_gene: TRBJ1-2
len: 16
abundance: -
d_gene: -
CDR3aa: CAISESGGTPNYGYTF
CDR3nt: TGTGCCATCAGTGAGTCGGGAGGAACCCCTAACTATGGCTACACCTTC

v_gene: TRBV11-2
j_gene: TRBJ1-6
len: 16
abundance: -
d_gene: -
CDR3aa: CASRLGRDGGNSPLHF
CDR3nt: TGTGCCAGCAGACTGGGGAGGGATGGAGGAAATTCACCCCTCCACTTT

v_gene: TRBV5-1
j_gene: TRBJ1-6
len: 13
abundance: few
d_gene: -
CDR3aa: CASSLAGDSPLHF
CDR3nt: TGCGCCAGCAGCTTGGCGGGGGATTCACCCCTCCACTTT

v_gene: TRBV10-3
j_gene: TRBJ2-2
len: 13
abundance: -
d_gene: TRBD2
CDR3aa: CAINPRGEGELFF
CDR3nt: TGTGCCATCAATCCCCGGGGGGAAGGGGAGCTGTTTTTT

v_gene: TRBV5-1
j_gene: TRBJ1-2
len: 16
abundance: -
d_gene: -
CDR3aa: CASSSPGQGATSGYTF
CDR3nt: TGCGCCAGCAGCTCACCGGGACAAGGGGCTACTAGTGGCTACACCTTC

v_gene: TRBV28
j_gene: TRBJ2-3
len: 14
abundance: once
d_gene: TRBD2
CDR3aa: CASRSGGPANTQYF
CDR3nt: TGTGCCAGCAGGTCGGGGGGGCCAGCTAATACGCAGTATTTT

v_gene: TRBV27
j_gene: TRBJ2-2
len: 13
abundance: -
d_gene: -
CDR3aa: CASHTGTTGELFF
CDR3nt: TGTGCCAGCCATACAGGGACCACCGGGGAGCTGTTTTTT

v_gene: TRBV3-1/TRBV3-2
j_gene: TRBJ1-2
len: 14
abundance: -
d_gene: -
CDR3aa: CASSQPPRQIGYTF
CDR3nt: TGTGCCAGCAGCCAACCCCCCCGACAGATTGGCTACACCTTC

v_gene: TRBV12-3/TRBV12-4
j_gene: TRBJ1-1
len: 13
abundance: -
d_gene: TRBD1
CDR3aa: CASNPDRGTEAFF
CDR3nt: TGTGCCAGCAACCCGGACAGGGGGACTGAAGCTTTCTTT

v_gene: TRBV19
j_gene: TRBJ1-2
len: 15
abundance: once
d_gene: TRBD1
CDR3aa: CASWDRGVSPYGYTF
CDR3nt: TGTGCCAGTTGGGACAGGGGTGTGTCGCCCTATGGCTACACCTTC

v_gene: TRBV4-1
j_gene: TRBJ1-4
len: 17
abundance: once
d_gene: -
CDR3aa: CASSQKSYVWTNEKLFF
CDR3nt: TGCGCCAGCAGCCAAAAGTCCTACGTTTGGACTAATGAAAAACTGTTTTTT

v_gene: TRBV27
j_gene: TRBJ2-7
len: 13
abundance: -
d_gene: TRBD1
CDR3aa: CASSKTGVYEQYF
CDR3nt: TGTGCCAGCAGCAAAACAGGGGTCTACGAGCAGTACTTC

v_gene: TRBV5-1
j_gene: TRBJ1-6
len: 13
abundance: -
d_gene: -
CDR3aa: CASSLTRYSPLHF
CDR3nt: TGCGCCAGCAGCTTAACCAGGTATTCACCCCTCCACTTT

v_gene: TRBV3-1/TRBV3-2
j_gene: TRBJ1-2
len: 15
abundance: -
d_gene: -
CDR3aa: CASSQGWQVLYGYTF
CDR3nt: TGTGCCAGCAGCCAAGGGTGGCAGGTCCTTTATGGCTACACCTTC

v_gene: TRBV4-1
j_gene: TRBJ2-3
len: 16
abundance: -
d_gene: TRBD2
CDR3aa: CASSQPLAGGPHTQYF
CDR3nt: TGCGCCAGCAGCCAGCCCTTAGCGGGGGGGCCTCATACGCAGTATTTT

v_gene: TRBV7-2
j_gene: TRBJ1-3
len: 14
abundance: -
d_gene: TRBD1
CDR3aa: CASRRTGDGNTIYF
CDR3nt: TGTGCCAGCAGACGAACAGGGGATGGAAACACCATATATTTT

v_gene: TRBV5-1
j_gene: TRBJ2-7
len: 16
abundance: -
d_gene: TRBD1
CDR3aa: CASSLAGTADTYEQYF
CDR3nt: TGCGCCAGCAGCTTGGCCGGGACAGCAGATACCTACGAGCAGTACTTC

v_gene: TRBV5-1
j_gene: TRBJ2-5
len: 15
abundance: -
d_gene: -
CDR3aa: CASSLAARTQETQYF
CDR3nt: TGCGCCAGCAGCTTGGCCGCCAGGACTCAAGAGACCCAGTACTTC

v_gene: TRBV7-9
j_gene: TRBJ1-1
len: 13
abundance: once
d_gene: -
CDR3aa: CASSDQPGTEAFF
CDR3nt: TGTGCCAGCAGCGATCAACCCGGCACTGAAGCTTTCTTT

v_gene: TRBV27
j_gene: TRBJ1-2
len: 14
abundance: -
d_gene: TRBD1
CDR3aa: CASSTDREHYGYTF
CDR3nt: TGTGCCAGCAGTACGGACAGGGAGCACTATGGCTACACCTTC

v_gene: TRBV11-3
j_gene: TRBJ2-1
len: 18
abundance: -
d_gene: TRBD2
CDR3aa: CASSFHPGGLFSDNEQFF
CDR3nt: TGTGCCAGCAGCTTCCATCCGGGGGGGTTATTCTCCGACAATGAGCAGTTCTTC

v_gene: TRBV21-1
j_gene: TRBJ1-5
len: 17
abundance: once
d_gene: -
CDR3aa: CASSKVGDSPSNQPQHF
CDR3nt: TGTGCCAGCAGCAAAGTGGGGGACAGCCCCAGCAATCAGCCCCAGCATTTT

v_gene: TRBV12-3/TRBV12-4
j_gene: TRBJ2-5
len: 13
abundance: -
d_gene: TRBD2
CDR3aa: CASMAGRLETQYF
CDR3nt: TGTGCCAGCATGGCCGGGAGGCTAGAGACCCAGTACTTC

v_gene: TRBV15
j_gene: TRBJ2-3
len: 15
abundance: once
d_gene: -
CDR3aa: CATSRAGTRGDTQYF
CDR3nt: TGTGCCACCAGCAGAGCCGGGACTCGGGGAGATACGCAGTATTTT

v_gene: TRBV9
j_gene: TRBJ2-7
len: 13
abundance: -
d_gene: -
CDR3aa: CASSVVPGWEQYF
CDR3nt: TGTGCCAGCAGCGTAGTGCCAGGCTGGGAGCAGTACTTC

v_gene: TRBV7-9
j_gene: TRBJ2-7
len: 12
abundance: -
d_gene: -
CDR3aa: CASTENSYEQYF
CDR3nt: TGTGCCAGCACGGAGAACTCCTACGAGCAGTACTTC

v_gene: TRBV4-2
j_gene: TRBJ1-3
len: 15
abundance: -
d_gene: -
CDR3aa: CASSQVEFTGNTIYF
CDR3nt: TGTGCCAGCAGCCAAGTCGAGTTTACTGGAAACACCATATATTTT

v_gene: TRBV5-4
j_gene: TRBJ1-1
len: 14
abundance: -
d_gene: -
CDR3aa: CASSLGTFNTEAFF
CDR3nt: TGTGCCAGCAGCTTGGGGACTTTCAACACTGAAGCTTTCTTT

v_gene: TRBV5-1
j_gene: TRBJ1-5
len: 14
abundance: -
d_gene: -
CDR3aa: CASSRGYNDQPQHF
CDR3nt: TGCGCCAGCAGCCGAGGGTATAACGATCAGCCCCAGCATTTT

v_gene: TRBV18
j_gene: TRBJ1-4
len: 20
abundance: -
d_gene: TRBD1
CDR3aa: CASSFILSRQGDATNEKLFF
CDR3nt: TGTGCCAGCTCGTTTATACTCAGTCGACAGGGAGATGCAACTAATGAAAAACTGTTTTTT

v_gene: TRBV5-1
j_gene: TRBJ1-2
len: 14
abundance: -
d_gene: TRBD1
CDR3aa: CASRSPGQGQGYTF
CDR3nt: TGCGCCAGCAGATCCCCGGGACAGGGGCAAGGCTACACCTTC

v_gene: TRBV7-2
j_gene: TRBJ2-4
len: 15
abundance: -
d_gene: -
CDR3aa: CASSLDRGRTNIQYF
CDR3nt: TGTGCCAGCAGCTTAGATCGGGGGAGGACGAACATTCAGTACTTC

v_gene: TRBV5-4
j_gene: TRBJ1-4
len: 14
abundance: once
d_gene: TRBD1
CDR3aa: CASSLGTGEEKLFF
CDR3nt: TGTGCCAGCAGCTTGGGGACAGGGGAGGAAAAACTGTTTTTT

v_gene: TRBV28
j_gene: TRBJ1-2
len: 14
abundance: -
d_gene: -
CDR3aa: CASTLGAKSYGYTF
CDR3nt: TGTGCCAGCACCCTAGGGGCCAAGAGCTATGGCTACACCTTC

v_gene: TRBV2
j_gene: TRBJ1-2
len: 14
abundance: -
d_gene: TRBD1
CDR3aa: CASRVQGAGYGYTF
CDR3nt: TGTGCCAGCAGAGTACAGGGGGCTGGGTATGGCTACACCTTC

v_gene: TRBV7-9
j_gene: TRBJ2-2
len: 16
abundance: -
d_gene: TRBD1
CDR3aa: CASSWRRTGNTGELFF
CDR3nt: TGTGCCAGCAGCTGGAGAAGGACAGGGAACACCGGGGAGCTGTTTTTT

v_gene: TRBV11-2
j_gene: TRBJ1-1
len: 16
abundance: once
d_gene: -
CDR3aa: CASSLAGMDMNTEAFF
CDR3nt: TGTGCCAGCAGCTTAGCGGGTATGGACATGAACACTGAAGCTTTCTTT